These T cell receptor beta chains were read from a single sample in a study of blood T cell repertoires in COVID-19. Produced via immunoSEQ multiplex PCR; TCRdb's table is partial and in-frame only. The data show 200,000 to 250,000 clones, more than 70% seen once. The sequencing input was peripheral blood. These TCRs come from a woman of 80 years or more with acute or convalescent COVID-19. Each CDR3 is given with its conserved first and last residue. A D gene is named only where the DNA matches it firmly. Some rows have no size entry. The others give once, few or many, or a class for an expanded clone.

J gene: TRBJ1-1; D gene: TRBD1; clone size: NA; CDR3 length: 14; V gene: TRBV6-5; CDR3 protein: CASTPAQGDTEAFF; CDR3 DNA: TGTGCCAGCACCCCGGCCCAGGGGGACACTGAAGCTTTCTTT
J gene: TRBJ2-3; D gene: TRBD2; clone size: NA; CDR3 length: 17; V gene: TRBV5-6; CDR3 protein: CASSRRLAGESTDTQYF; CDR3 DNA: TGTGCCAGCAGCCGGAGACTAGCGGGGGAGAGCACAGATACGCAGTATTTT
J gene: TRBJ1-2; D gene: NA; clone size: NA; CDR3 length: 15; V gene: TRBV5-4; CDR3 protein: CASSLPVDRNYGYTF; CDR3 DNA: TGTGCCAGCAGCTTGCCTGTGGACAGAAACTATGGCTACACCTTC
J gene: TRBJ2-3; D gene: TRBD1; clone size: NA; CDR3 length: 18; V gene: TRBV10-2; CDR3 protein: CASSEFPRQGFGTDTQYF; CDR3 DNA: TGCGCCAGCAGTGAGTTTCCGAGACAGGGATTCGGCACAGATACGCAGTATTTT
J gene: TRBJ2-7; D gene: TRBD1; clone size: NA; CDR3 length: 14; V gene: TRBV30; CDR3 protein: CAWNLDRGGGEQYF; CDR3 DNA: TGTGCCTGGAACCTGGACAGGGGAGGTGGCGAGCAGTACTTC
J gene: TRBJ1-1; D gene: NA; clone size: NA; CDR3 length: 13; V gene: TRBV29-1; CDR3 protein: CSVERQVNTEAFF; CDR3 DNA: TGCAGCGTTGAAAGACAGGTGAACACTGAAGCTTTCTTT
J gene: TRBJ1-1; D gene: NA; clone size: NA; CDR3 length: 13; V gene: TRBV4-1; CDR3 protein: CASSQGGLSGAFF; CDR3 DNA: TGCGCCAGCAGCCAAGGAGGGCTAAGCGGAGCTTTCTTT
J gene: TRBJ1-2; D gene: NA; clone size: NA; CDR3 length: 13; V gene: TRBV6-5; CDR3 protein: CASRYRETSGYTF; CDR3 DNA: TGTGCCAGCAGGTACCGGGAAACGAGCGGCTACACCTTC
J gene: TRBJ2-5; D gene: TRBD1; clone size: NA; CDR3 length: 13; V gene: TRBV19; CDR3 protein: CASSGTAQETQYF; CDR3 DNA: TGTGCCAGTAGCGGGACAGCACAAGAGACCCAGTACTTC
J gene: TRBJ2-2; D gene: TRBD2; clone size: NA; CDR3 length: 17; V gene: TRBV7-8; CDR3 protein: CASRWGGSSGNTGELFF; CDR3 DNA: TGTGCCAGCCGGTGGGGGGGGAGTAGCGGGAACACCGGGGAGCTGTTTTTT
J gene: TRBJ2-2; D gene: NA; clone size: NA; CDR3 length: 15; V gene: TRBV5-4; CDR3 protein: CASSLGSGGTGELFF; CDR3 DNA: TGTGCCAGCAGCTTAGGATCAGGGGGGACCGGGGAGCTGTTTTTT
J gene: TRBJ2-7; D gene: TRBD2; clone size: once; CDR3 length: 14; V gene: TRBV3-1/TRBV3-2; CDR3 protein: CASRTSGGTYEQYF; CDR3 DNA: TGTGCCAGCAGGACTAGCGGGGGGACCTACGAGCAGTACTTC
J gene: TRBJ1-3; D gene: NA; clone size: NA; CDR3 length: 15; V gene: TRBV19; CDR3 protein: CASSIGGDSGNTIYF; CDR3 DNA: TGTGCCAGTAGTATCGGGGGGGACTCTGGAAACACCATATATTTT
J gene: TRBJ1-1; D gene: NA; clone size: NA; CDR3 length: 11; V gene: TRBV5-6; CDR3 protein: CASSAGTEAFF; CDR3 DNA: TGTGCCAGCAGTGCAGGAACTGAAGCTTTCTTT
J gene: TRBJ2-1; D gene: TRBD2; clone size: NA; CDR3 length: 17; V gene: TRBV19; CDR3 protein: CASSIEGIAGGRNEQFF; CDR3 DNA: TGTGCCAGTAGTATTGAGGGGATAGCGGGGGGGCGCAATGAGCAGTTCTTC
J gene: TRBJ2-5; D gene: TRBD2; clone size: NA; CDR3 length: 12; V gene: TRBV19; CDR3 protein: CASSTGGETQYF; CDR3 DNA: TGTGCCAGTAGTACCGGGGGGGAGACCCAGTACTTC
J gene: TRBJ2-6; D gene: NA; clone size: NA; CDR3 length: 16; V gene: TRBV3-1/TRBV3-2; CDR3 protein: CASSQDSGSGANVLTF; CDR3 DNA: TGTGCCAGCAGCCAGGACTCCGGCTCTGGGGCCAACGTCCTGACTTTC
J gene: TRBJ1-2; D gene: NA; clone size: NA; CDR3 length: 16; V gene: TRBV5-6; CDR3 protein: CASSPAGGFANYGYTF; CDR3 DNA: TGTGCCAGCAGCCCGGCGGGGGGCTTTGCTAACTATGGCTACACCTTC
J gene: TRBJ2-2; D gene: TRBD1; clone size: NA; CDR3 length: 15; V gene: TRBV25-1; CDR3 protein: CASSPTGANTGELFF; CDR3 DNA: TGTGCCAGCAGTCCCACAGGGGCTAACACCGGGGAGCTGTTTTTT
J gene: TRBJ1-2; D gene: NA; clone size: NA; CDR3 length: 13; V gene: TRBV27; CDR3 protein: CASSFNGNYGYTF; CDR3 DNA: TGTGCCAGCAGTTTCAACGGGAACTATGGCTACACCTTC
J gene: TRBJ1-6; D gene: NA; clone size: NA; CDR3 length: 15; V gene: TRBV2; CDR3 protein: CASSAGARPNSPLHF; CDR3 DNA: TGTGCCAGCAGTGCAGGGGCACGGCCCAATTCACCCCTCCACTTT
J gene: TRBJ1-2; D gene: NA; clone size: few; CDR3 length: 13; V gene: TRBV27; CDR3 protein: CASSLSRKWGYTF; CDR3 DNA: TGTGCCAGCAGTTTATCGAGGAAATGGGGCTACACCTTC
J gene: TRBJ1-1; D gene: TRBD1; clone size: NA; CDR3 length: 15; V gene: TRBV7-9; CDR3 protein: CASSPDRGIWAEAFF; CDR3 DNA: TGTGCCAGCAGCCCGGACAGGGGAATTTGGGCTGAAGCTTTCTTT
J gene: TRBJ1-4; D gene: NA; clone size: NA; CDR3 length: 15; V gene: TRBV4-2; CDR3 protein: CASSRIQATNEKLFF; CDR3 DNA: TGTGCCAGCAGCCGCATACAGGCAACTAATGAAAAACTGTTTTTT
J gene: TRBJ1-3; D gene: NA; clone size: NA; CDR3 length: 15; V gene: TRBV2; CDR3 protein: CASSAQGGKGNTIYF; CDR3 DNA: TGTGCCAGCAGTGCCCAGGGAGGGAAAGGAAACACCATATATTTT
J gene: TRBJ2-2; D gene: NA; clone size: NA; CDR3 length: 14; V gene: TRBV6-5; CDR3 protein: CASSYRGVTGELFF; CDR3 DNA: TGTGCCAGCAGTTACAGGGGTGTCACCGGGGAGCTGTTTTTT
J gene: TRBJ1-3; D gene: NA; clone size: NA; CDR3 length: 15; V gene: TRBV10-3; CDR3 protein: CAISFLGSSGNTIYF; CDR3 DNA: TGTGCCATCTCCTTCCTTGGGAGCTCTGGAAACACCATATATTTT
J gene: TRBJ1-2; D gene: TRBD1; clone size: NA; CDR3 length: 17; V gene: TRBV7-9; CDR3 protein: CASSLAQPGTGGGGYTF; CDR3 DNA: TGTGCCAGCAGCTTAGCGCAACCCGGGACAGGGGGTGGTGGCTACACCTTC
J gene: TRBJ1-5; D gene: TRBD1; clone size: NA; CDR3 length: 13; V gene: TRBV18; CDR3 protein: CASVDREDQPQHF; CDR3 DNA: TGTGCCAGCGTCGACAGGGAAGACCAGCCCCAGCATTTT